This TCR beta chain was observed in a study of human T cells and chemical hapten exposure. Study-wide points: TCRs at a frequency above 1 in 1000 stayed unchanged with DPC sensitization.

This clonotype was seen repeatedly, ten times or more. Its antigen is still unknown. The sample's time point: pre-sensitization, week 0. The treatment here: therapeutic diphenylcyclopropenone sensitization with weekly scalp DPC. TCRdb itself ran the RACE reads through MiXCR, one entry per CDR3 protein. The sample lists 250,000 to 300,000 distinct CDR3 sequences; approximately 7.5% were seen once. V dropped 4 bases and J dropped 4 bases, with 5 bases sitting between them. Germline lookup yields CDR1 ENHRY and CDR2 SYGVKD. This CDR3 comprises 13 residues. The chain is built from TRBV10-3 and TRBJ2-6; D gene unclear. The sample here was whole blood, taken in connection with sensitization to the hapten diphenylcyclopropenone (DPC). The TCR was taken from a man between 18 and 29 years old with alopecia areata. Some clones in this sample may be carry-over from other donors' samples. This CDR3 reads CAISVPGANVLTF. Here the CDR3 DNA reads TGTGCCATCAGTGTCCCAGGGGCCAACGTCCTGACTTTC.